This T cell receptor beta chain was identified in a study of blood T cell repertoires in COVID-19. Study context: Donors in the United States, Italy and Spain gave samples during acute or convalescent COVID-19. T cells, B-cell-depleted T cells, or PBMCs supplied cDNA or gDNA.

The CDR3 length is 14 residues. Germline V gives CDR1 LNHDA, CDR2 SQIVND (reference sequence). With 3 bases clipped from V and 5 bases from J, the junction kept 7 bases outside the gene matches. Here immunoSEQ multiplex PCR was the method, and the copy in TCRdb shows in-frame clones only, minus some. The table records 300,000 to 400,000 clones, over 75% of them present only once. The chain employs TRBV19 and TRBJ2-7; 7 bases map to TRBD1. The clonotype comes from a woman in her fifties or sixties who had recovered from COVID-19. Sequencing was done on a sample of peripheral blood. CDR3 loop: CASSIGTVQHEQYF. The CDR3, as DNA: TGTGCCAGTAGTATCGGGACAGTGCAGCACGAGCAGTACTTC. Complete variable domain (other parts from reference TRBV19 and TRBJ2-7): DGGITQSPKYLFRKEGQNVTLSCEQNLNHDAMYWYRQDPGQGLRLIYYSQIVNDFQKGDIAEGYSVSREKKESFPLTVTSAQKNPTAFYLCASSIGTVQHEQYFGPGTRLTVT.